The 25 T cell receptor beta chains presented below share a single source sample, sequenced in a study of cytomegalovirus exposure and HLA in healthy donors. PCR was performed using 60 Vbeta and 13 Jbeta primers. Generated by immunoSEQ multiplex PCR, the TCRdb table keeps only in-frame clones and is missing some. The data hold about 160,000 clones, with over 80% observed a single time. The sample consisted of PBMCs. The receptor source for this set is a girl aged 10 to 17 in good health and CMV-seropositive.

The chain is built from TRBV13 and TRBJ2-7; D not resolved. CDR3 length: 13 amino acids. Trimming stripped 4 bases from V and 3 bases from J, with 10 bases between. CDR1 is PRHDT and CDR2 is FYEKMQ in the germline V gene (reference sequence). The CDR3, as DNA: TGTGCCAGCAGCTCCGCGCCCCTCTACGAGCAGTACTTC. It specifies CASSSAPLYEQYF.

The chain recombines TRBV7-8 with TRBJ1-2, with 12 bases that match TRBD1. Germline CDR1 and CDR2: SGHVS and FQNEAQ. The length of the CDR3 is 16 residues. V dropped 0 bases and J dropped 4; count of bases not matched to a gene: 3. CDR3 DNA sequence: TGTGCCAGCAGCTTAGCGGAGGGACAGGGGGCCTATGGCTACACCTTC. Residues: CASSLAEGQGAYGYTF.

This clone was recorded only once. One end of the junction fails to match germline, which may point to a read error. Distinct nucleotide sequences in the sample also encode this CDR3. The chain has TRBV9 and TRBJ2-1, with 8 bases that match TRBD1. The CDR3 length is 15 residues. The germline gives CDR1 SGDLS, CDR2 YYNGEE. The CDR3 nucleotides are TGTGCCAGCAGTGTAGATGGACAGGGATACAATGAGCAGTTCTTC. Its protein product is CASSVDGQGYNEQFF.

The CDR3 sequence: CASSFVPPGPNYGYTF. CDR3 DNA: TGTGCCAGCAGTTTTGTTCCTCCAGGTCCGAACTATGGCTACACCTTC. V gene TRBV27 combines with J gene TRBJ1-2; no clear D. This CDR3 has 16 amino acids. The V gene lost 3 bases and the J gene lost 2 bases, with 16 bases spanning the gap. Germline V gives CDR1 MNHEY, CDR2 SMNVEV (reference sequence).

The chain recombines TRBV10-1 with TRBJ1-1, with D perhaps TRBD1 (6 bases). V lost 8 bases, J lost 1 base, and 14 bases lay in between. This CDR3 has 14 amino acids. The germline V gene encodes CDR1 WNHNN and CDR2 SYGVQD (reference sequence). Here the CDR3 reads CASAPGGGNTEAFF. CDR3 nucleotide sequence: TGCGCCAGCGCCCCGGGAGGGGGGAACACTGAAGCTTTCTTT.

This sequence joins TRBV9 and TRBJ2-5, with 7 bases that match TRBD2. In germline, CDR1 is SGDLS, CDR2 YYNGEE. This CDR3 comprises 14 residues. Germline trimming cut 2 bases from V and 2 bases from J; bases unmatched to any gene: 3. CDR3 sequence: CASSVGGLQETQYF. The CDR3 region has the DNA TGTGCCAGCAGCGTTGGGGGACTACAAGAGACCCAGTACTTC.

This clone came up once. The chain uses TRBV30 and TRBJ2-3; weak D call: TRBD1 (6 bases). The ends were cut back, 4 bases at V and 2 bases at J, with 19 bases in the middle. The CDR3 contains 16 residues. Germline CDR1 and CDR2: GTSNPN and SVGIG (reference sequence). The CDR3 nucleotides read TGTGCCTGGAACCTCAGGTCCGGACAGCTCACAGATACGCAGTATTTT. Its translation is CAWNLRSGQLTDTQYF.

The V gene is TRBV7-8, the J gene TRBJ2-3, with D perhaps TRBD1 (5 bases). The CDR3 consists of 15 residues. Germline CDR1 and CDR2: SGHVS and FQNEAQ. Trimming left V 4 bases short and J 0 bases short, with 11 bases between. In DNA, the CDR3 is TGTGCCAGCAGCTCGACAGATCTTAGCACAGATACGCAGTATTTT. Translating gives CASSSTDLSTDTQYF.

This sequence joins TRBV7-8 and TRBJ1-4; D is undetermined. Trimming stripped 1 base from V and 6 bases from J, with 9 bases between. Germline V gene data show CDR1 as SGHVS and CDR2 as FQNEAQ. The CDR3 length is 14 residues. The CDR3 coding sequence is TGTGCCAGCAGCTTAGTTAGTGTGGATGAAAAACTGTTTTTT. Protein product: CASSLVSVDEKLFF.

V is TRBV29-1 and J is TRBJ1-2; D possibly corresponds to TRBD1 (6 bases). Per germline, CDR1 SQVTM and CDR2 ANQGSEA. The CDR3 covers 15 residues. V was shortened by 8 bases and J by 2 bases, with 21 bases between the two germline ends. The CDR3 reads CSPGGATGRNYGYTF. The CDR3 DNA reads TGCAGCCCGGGGGGGGCCACAGGGCGAAACTATGGCTACACCTTC.

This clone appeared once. CDR3 region: CASIGGGAHYNEQFF. CDR3 nucleotide sequence: TGTGCCAGCATAGGCGGGGGGGCCCACTACAATGAGCAGTTCTTC. V and J are TRBV2 and TRBJ2-1, with 9 bases matching TRBD2. CDR3 size: 15 residues. Germline loops: CDR1 SNHLY, CDR2 FYNNEI. V trimming: 7 bases; J trimming: 3 bases; junction bases outside the gene matches: 7.

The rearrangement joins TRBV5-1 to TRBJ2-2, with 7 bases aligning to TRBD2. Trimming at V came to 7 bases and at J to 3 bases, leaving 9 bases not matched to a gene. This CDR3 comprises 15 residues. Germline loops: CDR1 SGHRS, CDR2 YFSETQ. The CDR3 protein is CASGTGTTYTGELFF. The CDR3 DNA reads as TGCGCCAGCGGAACCGGGACTACCTACACCGGGGAGCTGTTTTTT.

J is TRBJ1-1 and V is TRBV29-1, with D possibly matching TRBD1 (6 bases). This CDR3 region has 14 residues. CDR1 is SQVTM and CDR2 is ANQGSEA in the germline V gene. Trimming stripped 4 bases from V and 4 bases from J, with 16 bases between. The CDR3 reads CSVARAGVGTEAFF. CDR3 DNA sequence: TGCAGCGTTGCACGGGCAGGGGTGGGCACTGAAGCTTTCTTT.

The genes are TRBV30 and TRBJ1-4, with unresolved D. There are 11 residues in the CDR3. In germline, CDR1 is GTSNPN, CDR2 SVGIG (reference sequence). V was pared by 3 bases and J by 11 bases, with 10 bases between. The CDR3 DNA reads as TGTGCCTGGAGCGAATCGGGGAAACTGTTTTTT. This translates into CAWSESGKLFF.

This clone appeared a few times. The CDR3 loop reads CASSEDKEYTEAFF. CDR3 in DNA: TGTGCCAGCAGTGAGGACAAGGAGTACACTGAAGCTTTCTTT. The V gene is TRBV2, the J gene TRBJ1-1; tentatively, D is TRBD1 (5 bases). CDR3 length equals 14 residues. The V and J ends lost 3 bases and 3 bases respectively, with 11 bases between them. Germline CDR1 is SNHLY and CDR2 is FYNNEI.

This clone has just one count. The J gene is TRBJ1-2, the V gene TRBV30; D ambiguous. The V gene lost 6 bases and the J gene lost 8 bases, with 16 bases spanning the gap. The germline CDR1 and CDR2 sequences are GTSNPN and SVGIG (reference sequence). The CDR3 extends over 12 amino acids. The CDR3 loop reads CACWEAPRGYTF. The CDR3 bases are TGTGCCTGTTGGGAGGCTCCACGAGGCTACACCTTC.

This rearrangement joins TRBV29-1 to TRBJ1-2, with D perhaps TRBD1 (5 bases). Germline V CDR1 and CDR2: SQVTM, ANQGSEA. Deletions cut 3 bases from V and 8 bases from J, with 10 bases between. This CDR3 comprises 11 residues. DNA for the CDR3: TGCAGCGTTGACAGGGATTACGGCTACACCTTC. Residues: CSVDRDYGYTF.

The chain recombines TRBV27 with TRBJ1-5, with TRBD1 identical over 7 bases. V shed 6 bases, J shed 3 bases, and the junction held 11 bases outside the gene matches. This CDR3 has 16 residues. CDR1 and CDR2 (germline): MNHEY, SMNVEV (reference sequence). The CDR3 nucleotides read TGTGCCAGCAGCTCTTCCCTGACAGGGCCCAATCAGCCCCAGCATTTT. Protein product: CASSSSLTGPNQPQHF.

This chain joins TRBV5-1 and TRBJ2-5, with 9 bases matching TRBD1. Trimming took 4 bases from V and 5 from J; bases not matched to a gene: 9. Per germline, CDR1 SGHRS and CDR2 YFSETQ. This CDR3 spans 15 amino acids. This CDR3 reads CASSHDRGVDETQYF. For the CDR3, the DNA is TGCGCCAGCAGCCACGACAGGGGGGTTGACGAGACCCAGTACTTC.

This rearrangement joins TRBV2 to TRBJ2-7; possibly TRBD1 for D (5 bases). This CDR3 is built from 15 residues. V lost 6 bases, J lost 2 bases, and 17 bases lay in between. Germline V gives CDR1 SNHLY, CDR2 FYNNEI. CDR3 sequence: CASRVTGGPTYEQYF. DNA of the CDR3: TGTGCCAGCAGGGTTACAGGTGGTCCAACCTACGAGCAGTACTTC.

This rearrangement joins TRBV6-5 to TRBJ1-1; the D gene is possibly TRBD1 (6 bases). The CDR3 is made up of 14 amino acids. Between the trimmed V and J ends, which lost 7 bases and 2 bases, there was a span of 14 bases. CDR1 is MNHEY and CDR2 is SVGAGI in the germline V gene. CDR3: CASMQGGENTEAFF. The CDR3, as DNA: TGTGCCAGCATGCAAGGGGGGGAAAACACTGAAGCTTTCTTT.

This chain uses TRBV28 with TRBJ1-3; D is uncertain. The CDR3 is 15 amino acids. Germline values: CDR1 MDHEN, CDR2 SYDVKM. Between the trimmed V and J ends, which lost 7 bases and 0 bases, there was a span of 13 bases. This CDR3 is CASITAGYSGNTIYF. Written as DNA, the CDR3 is TGTGCCAGCATAACAGCGGGTTACTCTGGAAACACCATATATTTT.

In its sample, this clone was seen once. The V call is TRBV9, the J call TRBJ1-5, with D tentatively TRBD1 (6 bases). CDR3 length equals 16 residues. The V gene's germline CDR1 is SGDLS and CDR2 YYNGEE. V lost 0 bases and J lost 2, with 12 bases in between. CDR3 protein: CASSVASRTGNQPQHF. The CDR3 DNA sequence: TGTGCCAGCAGCGTAGCGTCCCGGACAGGCAATCAGCCCCAGCATTTT.

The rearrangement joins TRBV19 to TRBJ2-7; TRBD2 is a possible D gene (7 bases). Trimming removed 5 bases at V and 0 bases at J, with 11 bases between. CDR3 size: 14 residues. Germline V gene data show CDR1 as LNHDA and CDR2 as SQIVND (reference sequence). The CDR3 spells CASSWEGGSYEQYF. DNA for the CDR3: TGTGCCAGTAGTTGGGAGGGGGGCTCCTACGAGCAGTACTTC.

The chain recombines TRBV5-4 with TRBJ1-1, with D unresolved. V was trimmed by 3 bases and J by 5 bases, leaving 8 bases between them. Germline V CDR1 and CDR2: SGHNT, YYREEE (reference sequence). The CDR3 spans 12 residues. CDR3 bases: TGTGCCAGCAGCTCATGGACTACTGAAGCTTTCTTT. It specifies CASSSWTTEAFF.